The 18 T cell receptor beta chains listed next were all sequenced from one sample in a study of glioma-infiltrating T cells. Amplification of TCR alpha and beta CDR3 regions from RNA used iRepertoire nested multiplex PCR. TCRdb called the multiplex PCR reads again in MiXCR, with one record for every CDR3 protein. Of fewer than 500,000 distinct CDR3 sequences listed, about two fifths were seen once; the top ten hold 12%. What was sequenced was glioma tissue, nonneoplastic brain tissue, or PBMCs (not recorded which). These receptors all stem from a human donor with low-grade glioma or glioblastoma, undergoing nonglioma brain surgery, or in good health (not recorded which).

With regard to this clonotype: A much larger clone sits a single nucleotide away, making a read error possible. The V and J genes are TRBV6-1 and TRBJ2-1; 12 bases match TRBD2. CDR1 is MNHNS, CDR2 SASEGT, per germline. CDR3 length equals 14 residues. This CDR3 is CASRQLAGGNEQLF. CDR3 sequence (DNA): TGTGCCAGCAGACAACTAGCGGGAGGTAATGAGCAGCTCTTC.

The V and J genes are TRBV29-1 and TRBJ2-1; TRBD1 might be the D (5 bases). Germline V gene data show CDR1 as SQVTM and CDR2 as ANQGSEA. The CDR3 is made up of 15 amino acids. V lost 7 bases to trimming and J lost 0 bases, with 16 bases between them. The CDR3 DNA reads as TGCAGCGCGCTAGGGGCGGACGTCTCCTACAATGAGCAGTTCTTC. Protein sequence: CSALGADVSYNEQFF.

This clonotype was found many times. This chain uses TRBV15 with TRBJ2-1; 12 positions agree with TRBD2. The trim removed 0 bases at V and 8 bases at J, leaving 2 bases unmatched. Germline V gives CDR1 LNHNV, CDR2 YYDKDF (reference sequence). CDR3 length: 15 amino acids. The CDR3 DNA sequence: TGTGCCACCAGCAGAGATCGACTAGCGGGAGATGAGCAGTTCTTC. Protein: CATSRDRLAGDEQFF.

In regard to this clonotype: This may be a read error, as it is one base from a much larger clone. Lacking the conserved final phenylalanine or tryptophan, this CDR3 likely reflects a read error. This chain connects TRBV4-2 to TRBJ2-1, with 8 bases lining up with TRBD1. Germline-derived CDR1 and CDR2 are LGHNA and YNFKEQ. The CDR3 is 13 amino acids. V lost 4 bases and J lost 8; bases outside the gene matches: 4. The CDR3 spells CASSPRTGYEQFS. The CDR3 nucleotides are TGTGCCAGCAGCCCCAGGACAGGGTATGAGCAGTTCTCC.

This clonotype was observed a single time. V gene TRBV7-9 combines with J gene TRBJ2-1; 11 positions match TRBD2. The V segment lost 1 base and the J segment 0 bases; nucleotides outside the gene matches: 5. CDR1 SEHNR and CDR2 FQNEAQ come from the germline V gene (reference sequence). The CDR3 contains 18 residues. The CDR3 loop reads CASSLGFSGRDSYNEQFF. The CDR3 region has the DNA TGTGCCAGCAGCTTAGGCTTTAGCGGGAGGGACTCCTACAATGAGCAGTTCTTC.

The sample holds many counts of this clonotype. The V gene is TRBV27, the J gene TRBJ2-7, with a possible D match to TRBD2 (5 bases). Per germline, CDR1 MNHEY and CDR2 SMNVEV (reference sequence). Trimming took off 4 bases at V and 7 bases at J, with 17 bases between the two ends. The CDR3 sequence is 14 residues long. The CDR3 DNA reads as TGTGCCAGCAGTTCGCAGGACGGGGTAGGGGAGCAGTACTTC. Translated, it gives CASSSQDGVGEQYF.

A few counts support this clonotype. V gene TRBV4-1 combines with J gene TRBJ1-5; D remains unclear. CDR3 length equals 14 residues. The ends were cut back, 0 bases at V and 5 bases at J, with 8 bases in the middle. Looked up from germline, CDR1 is MGHRA and CDR2 is YSYEKL. Written as DNA, the CDR3 is TGCGCCAGCAGCCAAGATTTTTGGTATCAGCCCCAGCATTTT. Its translation is CASSQDFWYQPQHF.

This clonotype was seen a few times. The chain carries TRBV20-1 and TRBJ2-5; the match to TRBD2 covers 11 bases. The V and J ends lost 5 bases and 4 bases, in that order; junction bases with no gene match: 6. Per germline, CDR1 DFQATT and CDR2 SNEGSKA (reference sequence). The CDR3 totals 14 residues. CDR3 DNA sequence: TGCAGTGCTGCCGGGACTAGCGGCGGAGAGACCCAGTACTTC. Translation gives CSAAGTSGGETQYF.

V gene TRBV20-1 combines with J gene TRBJ1-1; no firm D call. Deletions cut 5 bases from V and 3 bases from J, with 13 bases between. The germline CDR1 and CDR2 sequences are DFQATT and SNEGSKA (reference sequence). The CDR3 covers 13 residues. The CDR3 region has the DNA TGCAGTGCTGTCAAGACAAGGCACACTGAAGCTTTCTTT. Protein: CSAVKTRHTEAFF.

On this clonotype itself: Since a much larger clone is just one base distant, this may be a read error. The chain uses TRBV20-1 and TRBJ1-5; D may be TRBD1 (6 bases). The V gene's germline CDR1 is DFQATT and CDR2 SNEGSKA (reference sequence). This CDR3 contains 12 residues. The V end lost 4 bases, the J end lost 9 bases, and 13 bases lay between the germline ends. The DNA for the CDR3 is TGCAGTGCTACAGAGGGGGTAGCGCCCCAGCATTTT. It specifies CSATEGVAPQHF.

This chain joins TRBV3-1 and TRBJ2-3; 9 nucleotides agree with TRBD2. The V and J ends lost 0 bases and 4 bases, in that order; junction bases with no gene match: 8. Germline CDR1 and CDR2: LGHDT and YNNKEL (reference sequence). The CDR3 is made up of 17 amino acids. The CDR3 loop reads CASSQDWSRTSADTQYF. The DNA for the CDR3 is TGTGCCAGCAGCCAAGACTGGAGCAGGACTAGCGCAGATACGCAGTATTTT.

This clonotype has only a few counts. The CDR3 region is CASTGTSSSEAFF. The CDR3 DNA is TGTGCCAGCACAGGGACTTCTTCGTCTGAAGCTTTCTTT. The J gene is TRBJ1-1, the V gene TRBV7-9, with D tentatively TRBD1 (5 bases). CDR3 size: 13 residues. CDR1 and CDR2 from the germline V gene are SEHNR and FQNEAQ (reference sequence). Trimming shortened V by 7 bases and J by 6 bases, and 15 bases separated the two germline ends.

The chain employs TRBV29-1 and TRBJ1-4, with a possible D match to TRBD1 (5 bases). CDR1 and CDR2 (germline): SQVTM, ANQGSEA. The CDR3 loop spans 14 amino acids. Between the trimmed V and J ends, which lost 3 bases and 10 bases, there was a span of 18 bases. The CDR3 is CSVEVVSGGGKLFF. The CDR3 nucleotides read TGCAGCGTTGAGGTTGTTTCTGGGGGAGGAAAACTGTTTTTT.

The chain has TRBV29-1 and TRBJ1-1; unclear D gene. Deletions cut 3 bases from V and 7 bases from J, with 9 bases between. Germline lookup yields CDR1 SQVTM and CDR2 ANQGSEA. The CDR3 loop spans 11 amino acids. This CDR3 is CSVDAGVEAFF. The CDR3 nucleotides read TGCAGCGTTGACGCCGGGGTTGAAGCTTTCTTT.

The CDR3 bases are TGTGCCAGCAGTGCGACATTGAACACCGGGGAGCTGTTTTTT. It is translated as CASSATLNTGELFF. The chain combines TRBV6-4 with TRBJ2-2, with D hard to call. The CDR3 runs to 14 residues. Deletions cut 4 bases from V and 1 base from J, with 7 bases between. CDR1 is MRHNA, CDR2 SNTAGT, per germline.

This clonotype was seen a few times. V is TRBV7-2 and J is TRBJ2-3, with TRBD2 matching 9 bases. The CDR3 is 15 residues long. The V segment lost 1 base and the J segment 4 bases; nucleotides outside the gene matches: 3. Per the germline V gene, CDR1 is SGHTA and CDR2 is FQGNSA. CDR3 bases: TGTGCCAGCAGCTTAGGCGGGAGGGATCCAGATACGCAGTATTTT. This sequence encodes CASSLGGRDPDTQYF.

This clonotype was counted at least ten times. The chain carries TRBV6-1 and TRBJ2-5, with no clear D. The CDR3 runs 13 residues. V was shortened by 7 bases and J by 1 base, with 10 bases between the two germline ends. Germline-derived CDR1 and CDR2 are MNHNS and SASEGT. In DNA form, the CDR3 reads TGTGCCAGCAAATTCCGTAGCCAAGAGACCCAGTACTTC. It codes for CASKFRSQETQYF.

Regarding this clonotype: This may arise from a read error, as a much more abundant clone is one base away. This chain connects TRBV27 to TRBJ2-2; unclear D gene. The CDR3 has 13 amino acids. Trimming left V 2 bases short and J 7 bases short, with 8 bases between. Per germline, CDR1 MNHEY and CDR2 SMNVEV (reference sequence). As DNA, the CDR3 is TGTGCCAGCAGTTTAGGCCGGCGCGGGGAGCTGTTTTTT. Translation gives CASSLGRRGELFF.